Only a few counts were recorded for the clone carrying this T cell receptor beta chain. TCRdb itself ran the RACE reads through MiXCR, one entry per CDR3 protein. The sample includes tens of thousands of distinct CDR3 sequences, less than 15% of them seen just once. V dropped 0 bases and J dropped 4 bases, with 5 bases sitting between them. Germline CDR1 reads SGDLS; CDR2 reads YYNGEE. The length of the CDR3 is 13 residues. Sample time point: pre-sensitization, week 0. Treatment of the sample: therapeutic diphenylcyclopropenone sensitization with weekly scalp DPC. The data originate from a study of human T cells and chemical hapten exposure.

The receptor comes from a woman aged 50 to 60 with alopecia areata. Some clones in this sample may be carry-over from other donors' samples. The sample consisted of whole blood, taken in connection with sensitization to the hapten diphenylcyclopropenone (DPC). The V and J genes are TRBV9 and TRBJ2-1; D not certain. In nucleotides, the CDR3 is TGTGCCAGCAGCGTAGTTCCATACAATGAGCAGTTCTTC. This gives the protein CASSVVPYNEQFF.